What follows is one T cell receptor (beta chain) and its context. This entry belongs to a study of STAT5B mutations in CD4+ large granular lymphocyte leukemia. Turning to the study itself: The CDR3 'QG' motif was associated with a particular HLA allele among healthy donors.

The germline V gene has CDR1 MNHNS and CDR2 SASEGT. This CDR3 comprises 14 residues. Trimming removed 2 bases from V and 2 bases from J, with 10 bases in between. Assay: immunoSEQ multiplex PCR; the TCRdb copy retains only in-frame clones and omits some. The table records 37,000 or so clones, 70% to 90% of them present only once. The sample comprised CD4+ T cells from blood buffy coats. The TCR was taken from a human donor in good health. The chain combines TRBV6-1 with TRBJ2-7, with TRBD1 as a possible D gene (6 bases). The CDR3 nucleotides are TGTGCCAGCAGTGAACCAGGGGAGACCTACGAGCAGTACTTC. Translated: CASSEPGETYEQYF.